This record covers a single T cell receptor beta chain. These data belong to a study of tumor-infiltrating lymphocytes in primary liver carcinoma. Across the whole study: The tumors, T1-T3 N0M0 lesions, were about 4 to 11 cm across.

Germline DNA was extracted too, while blood RNA derived from unsorted whole blood. The study enrolled treatment-naive patients with chronic HBV infection. TCR beta cDNA was reverse-transcribed from roughly 520 ng of total RNA. The reaction used a constant-region primer and ProtoScript II reverse transcriptase. For TCR beta, libraries were produced by three nested multiplex PCR rounds using slightly modified ARM-PCR. TCRdb re-analysed the multiplex PCR reads in MiXCR, keeping a single row per CDR3 protein. This sample yields some 320,000 distinct CDR3 sequences, of which roughly 60% are seen a single time; 9% belongs to the top ten. The sequenced sample was peripheral blood. This TCR was recovered from a man aged 35 to 55 with primary liver carcinoma and hepatitis B virus infection.

CDR3 sequence: CASSRRQGRCVYNEQFF. CDR3 nucleotides: TGTGCCAGCAGCCGCAGACAGGGGAGATGTGTTTACAATGAGCAGTTCTTC. V usage is TRBV5-4 and J usage is TRBJ2-1; 8 bases map to TRBD1. Trimming took 4 bases from V and 4 from J; bases not matched to a gene: 13. Germline V CDR1 and CDR2: SGHNT, YYREEE (reference sequence). The CDR3 length is 17 residues.